This TCR beta chain was identified in a study of T cells in Graves' hyperthyroidism and ophthalmopathy (dated by TCRdb to between 2018 and 2021). Study-level background: Peripheral blood samples were taken at initial diagnosis, before any treatment was given. TCR V-J signatures able to tell the groups apart were searched for in a discovery cohort of approximately 95 patients, of whom more than 40 had Graves' ophthalmopathy and roughly 59 had stable Graves' hyperthyroidism. Prospective prediction of ophthalmopathy was tested in an independent validation cohort of fewer than 20 hyperthyroidism patients and 17 patients who later progressed to ophthalmopathy. The 95 to 100 discovery patients were randomly divided into training and test sets at a 7:3 ratio. In more than five Graves' hyperthyroidism patients, the study also compared T-cell repertoires from thyroid tissue with T-cell repertoires from blood. After sampling, hyperthyroidism patients received methimazole starting at 30 mg daily, and ophthalmopathy patients received high-dose intravenous methylprednisolone. According to the paper, TCR Vbeta CDR3 sequencing was carried out on approximately 140 peripheral blood samples, which came from about 45 ophthalmopathy, 80 or so hyperthyroidism and some 17 progressor patients. Points the paper makes about the study in general: In cross-validation, a model built on a 13 V-J signature told ophthalmopathy apart from stable hyperthyroidism with under 90% sensitivity and roughly 81% specificity, and in testing the same model reached 80%/75%. Blood samples also contained most of the expanded thyroid clonotypes (frequency above 0.001), which suggests that blood repertoires may reflect thyroid immune responses. In validation, progression to ophthalmopathy was predicted by the model with 70.59% sensitivity and approximately 78% specificity, a median of roughly 6 months before onset. Sample size was not statistically predetermined, and investigators were not blinded to group allocation.

A note on this clonotype: Its target antigen remains unknown. Qualities for individual bases were not recorded, and no much larger clone is one base off.

Amplification of TCR beta CDR3 regions was carried out from RNA transcripts. The TCR CDR3 was subjected to a first round of RT-PCR using the HTBI primer set and the Qiagen OneStep RT-PCR kit. A second multiplex PCR round built the libraries, followed by size selection and purification. Sequencing of the libraries was done on an Illumina HiSeq2000 using paired-end 100 bp reads. As for how the authors treated the data: SOAPnuke was used to process the raw data, with reads discarded if the reads contained adapters or uncalled bases, had a mean Phred below 15, or lacked an exact constant-primer or identifier match. High-quality paired reads were merged using COPE v1.2.5, and each unique nucleotide sequence was defined as a clonotype. MiTCR v1.1 was used to align clonotypes to the IMGT TRBV, TRBD and TRBJ reference segments. Only V-J combinations with frequency above 0.0001, covering about 99% of repertoires, were analysed. A TCS score was defined as the ratio between F50 (clonal expansion) and ExV (chaos), using BLOSUM62-based TCRdist between CDR3 peptides within each V-J. Welch's t-statistics and random forest reduced roughly 530 V-J features to under 15, which were used in a naive Bayes classifier (R e1071). In-frame beta chains were kept once TCRdb had trimmed the public reads at Q25 with fastp and called clones with MiXCR. Every CDR3 protein is listed once, alongside the most common genes and DNA of its rows. TCRdb, not the authors, supplied the V and J calls. The sample table holds approximately 690,000 distinct CDR3 sequences, of which roughly 20% were seen once. The ten most abundant clones make up around a third of the sample.

In the ophthalmopathy patients, disease was moderately to severely active, with a Clinical Activity Score of 3 or more, a NOSPECS grade of 4 or more, and a duration of less than 3 months. The study excluded patients with uncontrolled infections, other autoimmune diseases, pregnancy or lactation. Diagnoses were based on clinical symptoms, serum thyroxine and TRAb, thyroid ultrasound and orbital computed tomography. PBMCs were isolated from 8 to 10 ml of fresh peripheral blood by Ficoll-Paque density gradient centrifugation. Total RNA was extracted using Trizol reagent, and RNA quality was assessed on an Agilent 2100 Bioanalyzer. The CDR3 runs 13 residues from the cysteine to the phenylalanine. The sequence is cut down to CDR3 DNA, 39 bases in frame from base 1. Looking up the germline V gene yields CDR1 MNHEY and CDR2 SVGEGT. Compared with germline, V lacks 5 bases and J lacks 5 bases; bases without a gene match: 0.

The V and J genes are TRBV6-2 or TRBV6-3 and TRBJ2-3, with 11 central nucleotides matching TRBD2. The TCR originated in a young man with Graves' ophthalmopathy. The material sequenced was blood. In nucleotides, the sequence is TGTGCCAGCAGTGGGACTAGCGGAGATACGCAGTATTTT. This encodes CASSGTSGDTQYF.